The following is a T cell receptor beta chain sequence with its context. This clonotype was seen at least ten times. What antigen it recognizes has not been identified. One base away there is no much larger clone; base qualities are not given. The CDR3 runs 15 residues from the cysteine to the phenylalanine. Only CDR3 DNA is held: 45 bases, read in frame from base 1. V and J are trimmed by 0 bases and 1 base, and the gene matches miss 1 base of the junction. According to the germline V gene, CDR1 reads ENHRY and CDR2 reads SYGVKD. This entry is derived from a study of low-dose radiotherapy and immunotherapy resistance in tumors (dated by TCRdb to between 2021 and 2023). With respect to the entire study: In Cohort 1, 0.5 Gy per fraction was delivered every 2 weeks, and a total PTV dose of 6.5 Gy was prescribed. Cohort 2 received 1 Gy per fraction every two weeks, with a total of 13 Gy over 26 weeks. No randomization into treatment groups was done for the people taking part in the trial. Every two weeks, patients got intravenous cyclophosphamide at 200 mg/m2, given one day ahead of each radiation and immunotherapy administration. Patients took aspirin 300 mg orally once daily for four cycles, starting on cycle 1 day 1. Eight patients were included in the translational analysis, namely three from the first dose cohort plus the first five from the second dose cohort. Patients were given nivolumab as a 240 mg flat dose every two weeks and ipilimumab at 1 mg/kg every six weeks, with both drugs delivered intravenously.

Sample time point, as interpreted from the label and publication: before trial treatment. The donors took part in RACIN, a single-arm, phase I, dose-escalation trial that combined nivolumab, ipilimumab, aspirin, low-dose cyclophosphamide and low-dose radiotherapy. Eligible patients had advanced, TIL-negative solid tumors. Sequencer: Illumina HiSeq 2500. First-strand cDNA was synthesized using Superscript III and a set of TRAV- and TRBV-specific primers, so that both TCRalpha and TCRbeta chains were covered. TCRs were amplified with Phusion for 20 to 25 PCR cycles, with a constant-region primer paired with the adapter attached to the V primers. Amplification of the isolated mRNA was done with the MessageAmp II aRNA Amplification Kit, which involved a roughly 15-hour in vitro transcription at 37 degrees C. The Dynabeads mRNA DIRECT Purification Kit was used to isolate mRNA for TCR sequencing. Indexed Illumina adapters were added in a second Phusion PCR of around 27 cycles, and the PCR products were purified with AMPure XP beads. On the authors' methods: Using custom Perl scripts, TCR sequences encoding the same protein were pooled, out-of-frame sequences were removed, and the abundance of each clonotype was computed. The analysis excluded TCR sequences that were supported by just one read. Shannon entropy, Gini index, clonality, richness, and the frequency of TCRs shared between repertoires were included as repertoire metrics. TCRdb reprocessed the public reads (quality trimming at Q25 with fastp, clone calling with MiXCR) and kept in-frame beta chains. Here each entry gathers all rows of one CDR3 protein and keeps the most common genes and DNA. TCRdb's processing, not the study's, gives the V and J calls here. Here the sample has under 95,000 distinct CDR3 sequences; roughly a sixth occur a single time. The leading ten clones occupy roughly 2.8% of the sample.

The specimen comprised PBMCs, sampled before treatment. This TCR was sampled from a male donor with prostate cancer. Here the chain combines TRBV10-3 and TRBJ2-5; TRBD2 agrees with 8 junctional bases. The CDR3 corresponds to CAISESSGGQETQYF. Here is the DNA: TGTGCCATCAGTGAGTCGAGCGGGGGCCAAGAGACCCAGTACTTC.